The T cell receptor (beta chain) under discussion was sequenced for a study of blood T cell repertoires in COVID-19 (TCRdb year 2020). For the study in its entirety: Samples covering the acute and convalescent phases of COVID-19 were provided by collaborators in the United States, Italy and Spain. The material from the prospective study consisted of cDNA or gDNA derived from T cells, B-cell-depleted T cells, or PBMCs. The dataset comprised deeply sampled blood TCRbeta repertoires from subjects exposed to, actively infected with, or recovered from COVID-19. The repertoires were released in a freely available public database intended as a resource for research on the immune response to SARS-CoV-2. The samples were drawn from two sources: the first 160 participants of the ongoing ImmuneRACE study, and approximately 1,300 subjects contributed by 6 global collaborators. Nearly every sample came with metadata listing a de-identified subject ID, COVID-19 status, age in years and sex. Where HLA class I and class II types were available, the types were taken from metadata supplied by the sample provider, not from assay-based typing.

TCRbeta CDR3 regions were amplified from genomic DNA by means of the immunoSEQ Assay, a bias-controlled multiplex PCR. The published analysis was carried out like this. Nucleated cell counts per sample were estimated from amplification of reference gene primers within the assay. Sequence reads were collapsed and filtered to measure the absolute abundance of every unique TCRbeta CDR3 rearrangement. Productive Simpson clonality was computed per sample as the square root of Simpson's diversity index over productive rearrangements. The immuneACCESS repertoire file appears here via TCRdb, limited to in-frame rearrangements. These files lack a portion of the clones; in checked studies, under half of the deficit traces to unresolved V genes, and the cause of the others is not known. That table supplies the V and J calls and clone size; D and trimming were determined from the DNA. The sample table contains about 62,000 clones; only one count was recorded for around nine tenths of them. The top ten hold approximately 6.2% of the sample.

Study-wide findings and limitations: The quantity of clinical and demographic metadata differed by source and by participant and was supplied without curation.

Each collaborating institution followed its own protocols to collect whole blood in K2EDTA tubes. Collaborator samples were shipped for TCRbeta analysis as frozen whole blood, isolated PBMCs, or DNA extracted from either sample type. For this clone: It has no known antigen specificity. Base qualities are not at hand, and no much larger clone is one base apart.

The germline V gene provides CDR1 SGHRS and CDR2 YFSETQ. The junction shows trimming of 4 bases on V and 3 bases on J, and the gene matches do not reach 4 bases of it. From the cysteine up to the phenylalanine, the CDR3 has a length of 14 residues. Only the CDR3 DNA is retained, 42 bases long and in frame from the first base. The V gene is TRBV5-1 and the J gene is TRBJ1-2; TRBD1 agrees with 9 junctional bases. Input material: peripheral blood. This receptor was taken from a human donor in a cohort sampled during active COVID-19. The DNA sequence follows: TGCGCCAGCAGCATAAGGACAGGGGACTATGGCTACACCTTC. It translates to CASSIRTGDYGYTF.